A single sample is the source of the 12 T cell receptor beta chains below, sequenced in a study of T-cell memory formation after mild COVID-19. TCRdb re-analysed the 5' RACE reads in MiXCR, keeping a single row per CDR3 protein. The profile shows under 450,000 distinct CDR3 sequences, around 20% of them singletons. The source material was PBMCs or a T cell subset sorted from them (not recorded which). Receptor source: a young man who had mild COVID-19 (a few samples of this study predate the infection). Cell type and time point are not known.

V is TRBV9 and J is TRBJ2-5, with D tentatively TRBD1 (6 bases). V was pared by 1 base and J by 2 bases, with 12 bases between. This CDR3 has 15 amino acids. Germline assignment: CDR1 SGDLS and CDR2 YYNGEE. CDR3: CASSVSGQPQETQYF. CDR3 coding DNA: TGTGCCAGCAGCGTATCCGGACAGCCTCAAGAGACCCAGTACTTC. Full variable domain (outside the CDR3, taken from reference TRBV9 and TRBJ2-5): DSGVTQTPKHLITATGQRVTLRCSPRSGDLSVYWYQQSLDQGLQFLIQYYNGEERAKGNILERFSAQQFPDLHSELNLSSLELGDSALYFCASSVSGQPQETQYFGPGTRLLVL.

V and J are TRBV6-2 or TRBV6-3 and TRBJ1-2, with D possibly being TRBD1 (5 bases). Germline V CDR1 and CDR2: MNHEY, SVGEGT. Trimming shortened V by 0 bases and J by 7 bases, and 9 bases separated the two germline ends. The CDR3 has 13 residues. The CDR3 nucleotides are TGTGCCAGCAGTTACTCGAGGGGCTCTGGCTACACCTTC. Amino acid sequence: CASSYSRGSGYTF.

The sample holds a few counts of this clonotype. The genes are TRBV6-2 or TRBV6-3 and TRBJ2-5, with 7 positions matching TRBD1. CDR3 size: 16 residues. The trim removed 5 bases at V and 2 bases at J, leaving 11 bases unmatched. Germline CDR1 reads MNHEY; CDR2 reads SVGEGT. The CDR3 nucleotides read TGTGCCAGCAGTCGACCTTTTGGCAGGGGGCAAGAGACCCAGTACTTC. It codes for CASSRPFGRGQETQYF.

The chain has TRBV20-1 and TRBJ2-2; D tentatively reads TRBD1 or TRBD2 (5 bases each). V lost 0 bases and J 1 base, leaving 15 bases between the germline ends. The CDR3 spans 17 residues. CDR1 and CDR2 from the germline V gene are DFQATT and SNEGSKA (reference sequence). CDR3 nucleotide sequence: TGCAGTGCTAGAGATGTGAGGGCAGGGCTGAACACCGGGGAGCTGTTTTTT. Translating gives CSARDVRAGLNTGELFF.

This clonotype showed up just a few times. The CDR3 protein is CASSFAAGGSYNEQFF. CDR3 coding DNA: TGCGCCAGCAGCTTCGCCGCAGGGGGCTCCTACAATGAGCAGTTCTTC. The rearrangement links TRBV5-1 to TRBJ2-1, with 7 bases that match TRBD1. This CDR3 is 16 amino acids long. Germline V CDR1 and CDR2: SGHRS, YFSETQ. V trimming: 2 bases; J trimming: 0 bases; junction bases outside the gene matches: 5.

CDR3 in amino acids: CASSYGANYEQYF. The DNA for the CDR3 is TGCGCCAGCAGCTACGGAGCCAACTACGAGCAGTACTTC. V and J are TRBV4-3 and TRBJ2-7; D gene ambiguous. This CDR3 has 13 residues. V lost 5 bases and J lost 3, with 11 bases in between. Germline assignment: CDR1 LGHNA and CDR2 YSLEER.

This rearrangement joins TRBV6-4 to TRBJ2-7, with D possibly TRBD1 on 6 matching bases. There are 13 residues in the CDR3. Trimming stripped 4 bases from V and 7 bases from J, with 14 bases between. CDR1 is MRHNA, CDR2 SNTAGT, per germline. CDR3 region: CASSVPEGGEQYV. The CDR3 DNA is TGTGCCAGCAGTGTCCCAGAAGGGGGAGAGCAGTACGTC.

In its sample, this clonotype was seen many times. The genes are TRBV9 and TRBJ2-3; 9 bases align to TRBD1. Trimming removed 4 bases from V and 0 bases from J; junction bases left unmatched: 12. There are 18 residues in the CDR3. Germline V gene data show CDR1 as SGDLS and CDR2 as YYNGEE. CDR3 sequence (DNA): TGTGCCAGCAGCAAAGAGGGAGAACAGGGGGCTAGCACAGATACGCAGTATTTT. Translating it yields CASSKEGEQGASTDTQYF.

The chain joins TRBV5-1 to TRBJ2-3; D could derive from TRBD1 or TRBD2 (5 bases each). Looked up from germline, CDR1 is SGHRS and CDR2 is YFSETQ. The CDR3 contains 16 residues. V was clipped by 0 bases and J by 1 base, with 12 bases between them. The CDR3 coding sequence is TGCGCCAGCAGCTTGGCCGGGGCCTACGGCACAGATACGCAGTATTTT. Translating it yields CASSLAGAYGTDTQYF.

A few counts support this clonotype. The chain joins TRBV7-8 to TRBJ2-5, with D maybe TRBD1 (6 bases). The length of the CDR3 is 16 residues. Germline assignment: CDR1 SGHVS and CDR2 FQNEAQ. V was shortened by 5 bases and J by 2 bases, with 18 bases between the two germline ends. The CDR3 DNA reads TGTGCCAGCAGCCGATTGCAGGGGATGGGGCAAGAGACCCAGTACTTC. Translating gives CASSRLQGMGQETQYF.

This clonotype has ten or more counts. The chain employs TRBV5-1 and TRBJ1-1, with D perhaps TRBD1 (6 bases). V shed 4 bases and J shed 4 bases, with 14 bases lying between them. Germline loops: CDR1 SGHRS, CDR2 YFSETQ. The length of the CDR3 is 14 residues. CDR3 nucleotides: TGCGCCAGCAGCGAACAGGGCGGGACCACTGAAGCTTTCTTT. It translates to CASSEQGGTTEAFF. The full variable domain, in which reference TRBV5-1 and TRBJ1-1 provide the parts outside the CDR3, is KAGVTQTPRYLIKTRGQQVTLSCSPISGHRSVSWYQQTPGQGLQFLFEYFSETQRNKGNFPGRFSGRQFSNSRSEMNVSTLELGDSALYLCASSEQGGTTEAFFGQGTRLTVV.

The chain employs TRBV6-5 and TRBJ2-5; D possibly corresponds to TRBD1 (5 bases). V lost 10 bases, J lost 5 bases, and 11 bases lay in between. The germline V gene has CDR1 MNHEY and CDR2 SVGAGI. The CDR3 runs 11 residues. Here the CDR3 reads CATWGAETQYF. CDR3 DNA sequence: TGTGCCACATGGGGCGCGGAGACCCAGTACTTC.